What follows are 22 T cell receptor beta chains derived from one specimen sequenced in a study of blood T cell repertoires in COVID-19. The method was immunoSEQ multiplex PCR; TCRdb's version includes in-frame clones alone and lacks a portion of them. The sample contains some 220,000 clones, about nine tenths of which appear only once. The specimen sequenced was peripheral blood. The receptors derive from a young man with COVID-19, enrolled during active disease.

The CDR3 bases are TGTGCCAGCAGTGATCGGACAGGGGGGGACTATGGCTACACCTTC. This sequence encodes CASSDRTGGDYGYTF. The J gene is TRBJ1-2, the V gene TRBV6-1; 10 bases map to TRBD1. J gave up 3 bases and V 3 bases, and 4 bases lay outside the gene matches. The V gene's germline CDR1 is MNHNS and CDR2 SASEGT. This CDR3 region has 15 residues.

J is TRBJ2-1 and V is TRBV10-3; TRBD2 matches at 13 bases. This CDR3 region has 16 residues. Trimming cost V 10 bases and J 9 bases; bases outside gene matches: 15. Germline CDR1 and CDR2: ENHRY and SYGVKD. Here the CDR3 DNA reads TGTGCCACTTATCCCTCTGGACTAGCGGGGGTAAGTGAGCAGTTCTTC. Translation gives CATYPSGLAGVSEQFF.

The CDR3 coding sequence is TGTGCCAGCAGCCAAGATACAGGGGGTCAGCCCCAGCATTTT. This gives the protein CASSQDTGGQPQHF. The J gene is TRBJ1-5, the V gene TRBV3-1 (or the pseudogene TRBV3-2), with 8 bases identical to TRBD1. Germline V gene lookup returns CDR1 LGHDT and CDR2 YNNKEL (reference sequence). CDR3 length: 14 residues. J gave up 6 bases and V 0 bases, and 1 base lay outside the gene matches.

The chain couples TRBV6-1 to TRBJ1-3, with D uncertain. The length of the CDR3 is 16 residues. The germline V gene has CDR1 MNHNS and CDR2 SASEGT. V was cut by 4 bases and J by 0 bases, with 13 bases left in between. The CDR3 DNA follows: TGTGCCAGCAGTGGCCTTAAACACATCTCTGGAAACACCATATATTTT. It codes for CASSGLKHISGNTIYF.

V usage is TRBV6-5 and J usage is TRBJ1-6; 7 nucleotides match TRBD1. The CDR3 contains 15 residues. V lost 6 bases, J lost 7 bases, and 9 bases stayed unmatched. Germline V gene lookup returns CDR1 MNHEY and CDR2 SVGAGI. CDR3 loop: CASRVDRDGNSPLHF. In nucleotides, the CDR3 is TGTGCCAGCAGGGTAGACAGGGATGGCAATTCACCCCTCCACTTT.

This chain's CDR3 is CAWSTGVGLFEQYF. CDR3 coding DNA: TGTGCCTGGTCCACTGGGGTTGGACTATTCGAGCAGTACTTC. The J gene is TRBJ2-7, the V gene TRBV30, with D perhaps matching TRBD2 (6 bases). Trimming shortened V by 5 bases and J by 6 bases, and 20 bases separated the two germline ends. CDR3 length equals 14 residues. Germline CDR1 and CDR2: GTSNPN and SVGIG (reference sequence). The entire variable domain, with the rest obtained from reference TRBV30 and TRBJ2-7, is as follows: SQTIHQWPATLVQPVGSPLSLECTVEGTSNPNLYWYRQAAGRGLQLLFYSVGIGQISSEVPQNLSASRPQDRQFILSSKKLLLSDSGFYLCAWSTGVGLFEQYFGPGTRLTVT.

This clone was observed once. The CDR3 region is CASSQAGGEAFF. In nucleotides, the CDR3 is TGTGCCAGCAGCCAAGCAGGGGGTGAAGCTTTCTTT. The rearrangement joins TRBV3-1 (or the pseudogene TRBV3-2) to TRBJ1-1; 7 bases fit TRBD1. V gave up 1 base and J gave up 7 bases; unmatched junction bases: 0. This CDR3 has 12 residues. Germline CDR1 LGHDT, CDR2 YNNKEL (reference sequence).

The V call is TRBV7-2, the J call TRBJ1-2; possibly TRBD1 for D (6 bases). The CDR3 length is 13 residues. Germline V gives CDR1 SGHTA, CDR2 FQGNSA. V lost 0 bases to trimming and J lost 5 bases, with 7 bases between them. CDR3: CASSLARGYGYTF. CDR3 coding DNA: TGTGCCAGCAGCTTAGCTAGGGGGTATGGCTACACCTTC.

The chain uses TRBV2 and TRBJ1-1, with no clear D. V was pared by 5 bases and J by 1 base, with 11 bases between. This CDR3 spans 14 amino acids. The germline V gene has CDR1 SNHLY and CDR2 FYNNEI. The CDR3 coding sequence is TGTGCCAGCAGTTTCGGAACAGAGAACACTGAAGCTTTCTTT. Translating gives CASSFGTENTEAFF.

The chain is built from TRBV4-1 and TRBJ1-6; no reliable D call. CDR3 length equals 17 residues. Germline V gene lookup returns CDR1 MGHRA and CDR2 YSYEKL. Trimming removed 2 bases at V and 1 base at J, with 12 bases between. Here the CDR3 reads CASSQYGSSSYNSPLHF. The CDR3 DNA reads TGCGCCAGCAGCCAATACGGGAGTAGTTCCTATAATTCACCCCTCCACTTT.

The chain joins TRBV4-1 to TRBJ1-2; 9 nucleotides align to TRBD1. Trimming removed 4 bases from V and 8 bases from J; junction bases left unmatched: 11. The CDR3 totals 15 residues. CDR1 MGHRA and CDR2 YSYEKL come from the germline V gene. The CDR3 DNA reads TGCGCCAGCAGCCGCATGACAGGGGGGACAAGGGGCTACACCTTC. This codes for CASSRMTGGTRGYTF.

J is TRBJ2-1 and V is TRBV19, with 7 bases lining up with TRBD2. This CDR3 contains 13 residues. CDR1 LNHDA and CDR2 SQIVND come from the germline V gene (reference sequence). V lost 8 bases to trimming and J lost 8 bases; unmatched junction nucleotides: 9. In nucleotides, the CDR3 is TGTGCCAGTGCCCTCCGGGGGGTGGATGAGCAGTTCTTC. Translated, it gives CASALRGVDEQFF.

DNA of the CDR3: TGTGCCACCAGTGACCATGACAGAAATGGCTACACCTTC. This translates into CATSDHDRNGYTF. The rearrangement uses TRBV24-1 and TRBJ1-2; TRBD1 might be the D (5 bases). Trimming stripped 4 bases from V and 6 bases from J, with 11 bases between. CDR1 is KGHDR, CDR2 SFDVKD, per germline. CDR3 length equals 13 residues.

CDR3 residues: CASSIDRVETQYF. CDR3 sequence (DNA): TGCGCCAGCAGCATCGACAGGGTGGAGACCCAGTACTTC. The chain uses TRBV5-1 and TRBJ2-5; 7 bases are shared with TRBD1. The CDR3 runs to 13 residues. Looked up from germline, CDR1 is SGHRS and CDR2 is YFSETQ. Trimming took 4 bases from V and 5 from J; bases not matched to a gene: 5.

The chain uses TRBV3-1 (or the pseudogene TRBV3-2) and TRBJ1-2; tentative D call: TRBD1 (6 bases). The V and J ends lost 1 base and 4 bases respectively, with 19 bases between them. The germline CDR1 and CDR2 sequences are LGHDT and YNNKEL (reference sequence). The CDR3 spans 17 residues. The CDR3 spells CASSQGGVDRGGYGYTF. CDR3 sequence (DNA): TGTGCCAGCAGCCAAGGAGGGGTGGATCGAGGGGGCTATGGCTACACCTTC.

V is TRBV29-1 and J is TRBJ1-3, with D hard to call. CDR1 is SQVTM and CDR2 is ANQGSEA in the germline V gene. The CDR3 has 13 residues. Trimming took 4 bases from V and 0 from J, leaving 7 bases between them. This CDR3 reads CSVGLGSGNTIYF. CDR3 DNA: TGCAGCGTTGGGCTAGGCTCTGGAAACACCATATATTTT.

This chain uses TRBV3-1 (or the pseudogene TRBV3-2) with TRBJ2-7; a possible D gene is TRBD2 (6 bases). The V and J ends lost 5 bases and 7 bases respectively, with 15 bases between them. This CDR3 spans 13 amino acids. Germline V lookup: CDR1 LGHDT, CDR2 YNNKEL (reference sequence). The CDR3: CASSRDWLDEQYF. In nucleotides, the CDR3 is TGTGCCAGCAGCAGGGACTGGCTGGATGAGCAGTACTTC.

The chain carries TRBV24-1 and TRBJ2-5; 7 nucleotides line up with TRBD1. Losses at the gene ends were 2 bases for V and 3 bases for J; bases not matched to a gene: 5. Germline values: CDR1 KGHDR, CDR2 SFDVKD. The CDR3 is 15 amino acids. The CDR3 bases are TGTGCCACCAGTGATTCCCTGGACAGGAAAGAGACCCAGTACTTC. Translating it yields CATSDSLDRKETQYF.

This clone was detected once. The chain couples TRBV3-1 (or the pseudogene TRBV3-2) to TRBJ1-2; 10 bases are shared with TRBD1. CDR1 is LGHDT and CDR2 is YNNKEL in the germline V gene (reference sequence). V was pared by 5 bases and J by 4 bases, with 7 bases of the junction left unmatched. The CDR3 sequence is 15 residues long. The CDR3 nucleotides are TGTGCCAGCAGCTTGGGGACAGGGGCCGGCTATGGCTACACCTTC. Its translation is CASSLGTGAGYGYTF.

The V call is TRBV19, the J call TRBJ1-4; no clear D gene. The V end lost 3 bases, the J end lost 8 bases, and 16 bases lay between the germline ends. This CDR3 has 15 amino acids. Germline lookup yields CDR1 LNHDA and CDR2 SQIVND (reference sequence). CDR3 loop: CASSIRGLGKEKLFF. The CDR3 DNA follows: TGTGCCAGTAGTATTCGAGGGTTGGGGAAAGAAAAACTGTTTTTT.

This clone was seen a single time. This chain links TRBV6-5 with TRBJ1-5; no clear D. From germline, CDR1 is MNHEY and CDR2 SVGAGI. The CDR3 consists of 14 residues. V lost 7 bases and J lost 0, with 10 bases in between. The chain's CDR3 is CASTPVYSNQPQHF. The CDR3 DNA sequence: TGTGCCAGCACGCCAGTATATAGCAATCAGCCCCAGCATTTT.

The chain carries TRBV19 and TRBJ1-5, with 7 bases matching TRBD1. Germline values: CDR1 LNHDA, CDR2 SQIVND (reference sequence). The CDR3 has 14 amino acids. The V and J ends lost 8 bases and 8 bases, in that order; junction bases with no gene match: 12. The CDR3 region is CASGIGGGGEPQHF. The CDR3 coding sequence is TGTGCCAGTGGAATTGGAGGGGGCGGGGAGCCCCAGCATTTT.